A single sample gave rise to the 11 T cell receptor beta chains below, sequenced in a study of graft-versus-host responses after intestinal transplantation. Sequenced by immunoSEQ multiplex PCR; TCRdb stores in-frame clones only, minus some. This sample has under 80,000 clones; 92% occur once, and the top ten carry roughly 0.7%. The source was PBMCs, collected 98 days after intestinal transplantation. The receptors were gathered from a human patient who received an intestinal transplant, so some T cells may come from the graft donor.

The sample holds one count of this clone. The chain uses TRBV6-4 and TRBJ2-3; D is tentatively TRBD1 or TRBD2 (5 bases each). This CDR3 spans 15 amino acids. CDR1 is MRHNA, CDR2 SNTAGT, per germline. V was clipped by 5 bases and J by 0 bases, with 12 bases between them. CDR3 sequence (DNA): TGTGCCAGCAGTCCCGGGACCCTGAGCACAGATACGCAGTATTTT. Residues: CASSPGTLSTDTQYF.

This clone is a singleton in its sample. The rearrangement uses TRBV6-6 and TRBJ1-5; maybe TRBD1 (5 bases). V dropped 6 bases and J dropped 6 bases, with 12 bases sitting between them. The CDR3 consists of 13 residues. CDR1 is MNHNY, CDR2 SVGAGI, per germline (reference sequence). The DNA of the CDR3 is TGTGCCAGCAGCCCCAGGGAGAGTCAGCCCCAGCATTTT. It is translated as CASSPRESQPQHF.

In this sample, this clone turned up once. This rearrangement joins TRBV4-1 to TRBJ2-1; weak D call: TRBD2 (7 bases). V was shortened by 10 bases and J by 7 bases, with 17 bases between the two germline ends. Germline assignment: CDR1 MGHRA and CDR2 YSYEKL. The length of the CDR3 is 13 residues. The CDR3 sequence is CATRRKGGNEQFF. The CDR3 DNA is TGCGCCACCCGGCGCAAGGGGGGGAATGAGCAGTTCTTC.

This CDR3 reads CASSTGQVNTEAFF. For the CDR3, the DNA is TGCGCCAGCAGCACGGGACAGGTGAACACTGAAGCTTTCTTT. The gene calls are TRBV5-1 and TRBJ1-1, with 8 bases matching TRBD1. CDR1 is SGHRS, CDR2 YFSETQ, per germline. There are 14 residues in the CDR3. Germline trimming cut 4 bases from V and 0 bases from J; bases unmatched to any gene: 2.

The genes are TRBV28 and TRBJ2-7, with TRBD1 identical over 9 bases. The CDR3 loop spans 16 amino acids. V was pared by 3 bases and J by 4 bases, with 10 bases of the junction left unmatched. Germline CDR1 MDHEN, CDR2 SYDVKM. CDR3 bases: TGTGCCAGCAGTTTCGGGACAGGGAGTTTGGGTTACGAGCAGTACTTC. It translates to CASSFGTGSLGYEQYF.

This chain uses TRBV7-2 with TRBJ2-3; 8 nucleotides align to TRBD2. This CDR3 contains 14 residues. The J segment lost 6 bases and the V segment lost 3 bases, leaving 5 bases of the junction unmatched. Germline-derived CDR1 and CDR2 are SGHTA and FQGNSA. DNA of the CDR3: TGTGCCAGCAGCTTGGGACTAGGGATTGATACGCAGTATTTT. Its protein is CASSLGLGIDTQYF.

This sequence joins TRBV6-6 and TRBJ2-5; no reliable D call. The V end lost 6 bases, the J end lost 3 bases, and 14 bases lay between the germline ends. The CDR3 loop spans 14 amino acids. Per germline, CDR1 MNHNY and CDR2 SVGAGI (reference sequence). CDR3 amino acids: CASRNWQLEETQYF. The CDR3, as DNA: TGTGCCAGCAGGAATTGGCAGTTAGAAGAGACCCAGTACTTC.

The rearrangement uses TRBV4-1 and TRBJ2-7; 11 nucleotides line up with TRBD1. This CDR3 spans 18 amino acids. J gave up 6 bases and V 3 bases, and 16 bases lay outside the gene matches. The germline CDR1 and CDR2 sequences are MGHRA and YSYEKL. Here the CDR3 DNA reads TGCGCCAGCAGCCACCGGGTGGTTAGGGACAGGGGGGCTCTCGAGCAGTACTTC. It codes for CASSHRVVRDRGALEQYF.

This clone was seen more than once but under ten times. In nucleotides, the CDR3 is TGTGCCAGCGGGGATTGGGGGGACTCTGGGGCCAACGTCCTGACTTTC. This encodes CASGDWGDSGANVLTF. The rearrangement links TRBV5-6 to TRBJ2-6; TRBD2 might be the D (6 bases). Germline CDR1 reads SGHDT; CDR2 reads YYEEEE. V was clipped by 7 bases and J by 0 bases, with 14 bases between them. This CDR3 has 16 amino acids.

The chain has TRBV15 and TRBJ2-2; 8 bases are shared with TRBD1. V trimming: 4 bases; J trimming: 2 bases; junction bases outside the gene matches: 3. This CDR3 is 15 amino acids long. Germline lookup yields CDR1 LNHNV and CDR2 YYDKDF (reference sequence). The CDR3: CATSMDRANTGELFF. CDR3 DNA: TGTGCCACCAGCATGGACAGGGCAAACACCGGGGAGCTGTTTTTT. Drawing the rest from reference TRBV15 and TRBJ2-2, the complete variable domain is DAMVIQNPRYQVTQFGKPVTLSCSQTLNHNVMYWYQQKSSQAPKLLFHYYDKDFNNEADTPDNFQSRRPNTSFCFLDIRSPGLGDTAMYLCATSMDRANTGELFFGEGSRLTVL.

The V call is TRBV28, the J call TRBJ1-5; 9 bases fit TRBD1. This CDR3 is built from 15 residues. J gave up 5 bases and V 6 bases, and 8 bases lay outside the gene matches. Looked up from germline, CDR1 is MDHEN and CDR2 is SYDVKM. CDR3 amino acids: CASSPGTGRDQPQHF. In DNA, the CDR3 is TGTGCCAGCAGCCCCGGGACAGGGCGCGATCAGCCCCAGCATTTT.